This TCR beta chain was sequenced during a study of shared clonotypes between healthy human individuals (dated by TCRdb to the early 2020s). Context from the whole study: Three men and a couple of women, aged 18 to 49 years, made up the cohort. To increase sequencing depth and limit assay-specific biases, different laboratories used diverse techniques to prepare libraries and sequence TCR repertoires. The study deeply sequenced blood TCR repertoires of several healthy adults to estimate repertoire size and the extent of clonotype sharing between individuals. Per donor, leukapheresis produced somewhere between about 0.8 and 9 billion PBMCs. For each donor, CD4 naive and CD4 memory were each given three plates, CD8 naive was given two plates, and CD8 memory was given one plate.

CD8 naive samples consisted of CD45RO-negative cells that were positively selected for CCR7, yielding a CD45RA+CCR7+ population without TemRA cells. The donors were healthy, HIV-negative adults who had no recently reported acute infections or vaccinations. Every donor was a Caucasian adult residing in Nashville, Tennessee, USA. Blood was obtained by leukapheresis, after which PBMCs were separated by Ficoll-Histopaque density gradient centrifugation and cryopreserved in liquid nitrogen vapor phase. Analytical flow cytometry was used to check the purity and quantity of each magnetically sorted T cell population. Genomic DNA was isolated from each sorted fraction and quantified by UV absorbance on a Nanodrop 2000c. The CDR3, from cysteine to phenylalanine, totals 14 residues. Only the CDR3 DNA stays, 42 bases, in frame from base 1. V lost 4 bases and J lost 0 bases; the stretch between them is 11 bases long. From the germline V gene, CDR1 is SGDLS and CDR2 is YYNGEE.

Overall results and qualifications from the work: Sharing across a few donors was observed for 4.5% to 6.5% of naive CD4, under 4% of naive CD8, about 2.3% of memory CD4, and over 0.3% of memory CD8 clonotypes. Based on pairwise subsampling, the degree of clonotype sharing among donors was expected to be affected by sequencing depth. Even with the large sequencing depth, rarefaction of the sorted-subset datasets indicated that sequencing was incomplete. Only blood was sampled, and tissue TCR repertoires likely differ from those in blood. Higher generation probabilities were observed for clonotypes shared by all four sorted-subset donors than for non-shared clonotypes. Naive subsets generally had larger estimated clonotype richness than memory subsets did. Because the study included only a small number of donors, the genetic and exposure-history diversity represented was limited.

About this clone: The specificity of this receptor is unknown. Within one base of it there is no much larger clone, and no base qualities were kept.

Using the deep immunoSEQ assay, multiplex PCR amplified TCR CDR3 regions from genomic DNA. Extracted genomic DNA from each cell subset was spread evenly across all wells of several immunoSEQ 96-well plates, with each plate serving as a replicate. For sorted subsets, each replicate PCR was loaded with 200 ng genomic DNA, equivalent to 30,000 to 35,000 T cell genomes. Purified libraries were measured with a Qubit 3.0 fluorometer, size-checked on a Bioanalyzer 2100, and measured again with the KAPA Library Quantification kit. Every immunoSEQ 96-well plate was sequenced on a separate single-read 150-cycle Illumina NextSeq 550 flow cell. The study's processing was this. Because the immunoSEQ output held only junctional sequences and lacked quality scores, the filtering could not match the filtering applied to full-length reads. Sequences were annotated with PyIR, a Python wrapper for IgBLAST v1.9, using IMGT germline references to assign V/J genes and CDR3. Any read was removed if the V/J assignment was weak (E-value above 1e-6), the CDR3 was missing, or the read contained stop codons, out-of-frame junctions, or ambiguous translated residues. V3J clonotypes were defined by identical inferred V gene, J gene, and CDR3 amino acid sequence. Percentage overlap between repertoires was computed as shared unique clonotypes divided by the size of the smaller repertoire. Repertoire richness was assessed with RTK rarefaction, the Chao1 estimator, and Recon v2.1 estimates of unobserved clonotypes. OLGA was used to compute generation probabilities for all TCRbeta clonotypes that the gDNA method yielded from a handful of donors. The clones in this table, taken by TCRdb from immuneACCESS, are in-frame only. Not every clone is retained; where verified, under half of the shortfall comes from an unresolved V gene, and the cause of the rest is unknown. V, J and clone size are those of that table, while D and trimming were read from the DNA. Across this sample there are approximately 1.9 million clones, with approximately 92% seen only once. The ten biggest clones cover more than 1.5% of the sample.

The sequence links TRBV9 to TRBJ2-7; a weak D assignment points to TRBD1 (5 bases agree). The material sequenced was naive CD8+ T cells from PBMCs. According to the study, the label for this sample's cell subset or site signals: CD45RA+CCR7+. This TCR derives from a man between 18 and 29 years old in good health. Some clones in this sample may be carry-over from other donors' samples. The DNA sequence is TGTGCCAGCAGCACCAAGGACACCTCCTACGAGCAGTACTTC. Its coded protein is CASSTKDTSYEQYF.